The 20 T cell receptor beta chains below were found in one sample sequenced in a study of blood T cell repertoires in COVID-19. Repertoires were generated with immunoSEQ multiplex PCR, while TCRdb's copy carries only in-frame clones and drops some. This sample has 45,000 or so clones; around three quarters occur once, and the top ten carry around 60%. The sample comprised peripheral blood. The receptor set was obtained from an elderly man with acute or convalescent COVID-19.

The chain has TRBV28 and TRBJ2-7; 14 nucleotides agree with TRBD2. This CDR3 is 15 amino acids long. With 5 bases clipped from V and 4 bases from J, the junction kept 4 bases outside the gene matches. The V gene's germline CDR1 is MDHEN and CDR2 SYDVKM. CDR3 protein: CASSLGTSGSYEQYF. The CDR3 DNA reads as TGTGCCAGCAGTCTAGGGACTAGCGGGAGTTACGAGCAGTACTTC.

J is TRBJ1-1 and V is TRBV28; no reliable D call. Per the germline V gene, CDR1 is MDHEN and CDR2 is SYDVKM. Between the trimmed V and J ends, which lost 4 bases and 1 base, there was a span of 13 bases. CDR3 length equals 15 residues. CDR3 protein: CASSYDTFQNTEAFF. CDR3 in DNA: TGTGCCAGCAGTTACGACACGTTTCAGAACACTGAAGCTTTCTTT.

The chain employs TRBV28 and TRBJ2-7, with a weak D call TRBD1 (6 bases). The germline CDR1 and CDR2 sequences are MDHEN and SYDVKM. Trimming shortened V by 6 bases and J by 3 bases, and 15 bases separated the two germline ends. This CDR3 spans 14 amino acids. The CDR3 loop reads CASREQGSGYEQYF. CDR3 DNA: TGTGCCAGCAGGGAACAGGGTTCGGGCTACGAGCAGTACTTC.

J is TRBJ2-1 and V is TRBV28; 7 bases fit TRBD2. CDR1 and CDR2 (germline): MDHEN, SYDVKM. The CDR3 runs 14 residues. J lost 4 bases, V lost 7 bases, and 7 bases had no gene match. The CDR3 loop reads CASKITGGYNEQFF. CDR3 nucleotide sequence: TGTGCCAGCAAGATAACGGGAGGTTACAATGAGCAGTTCTTC.

This chain's CDR3 is CASNPGTGRGGELFF. The DNA of the CDR3 is TGTGCCAGTAACCCCGGGACAGGGCGGGGCGGGGAGCTGTTTTTT. V gene TRBV19 combines with J gene TRBJ2-2; 9 nucleotides match TRBD1. Germline trimming cut 7 bases from V and 7 bases from J; bases unmatched to any gene: 10. CDR1 is LNHDA, CDR2 SQIVND, per germline (reference sequence). CDR3 size: 15 residues.

V and J are TRBV7-2 and TRBJ1-2; TRBD1 might be the D (5 bases). CDR1 is SGHTA, CDR2 FQGNSA, per germline. The CDR3 contains 14 residues. V lost 3 bases, J lost 0 bases, and 8 bases lay in between. CDR3 coding DNA: TGTGCCAGCAGCTTGGGGGGAGCTAACTATGGCTACACCTTC. As protein: CASSLGGANYGYTF.

This clone was found once. This rearrangement joins TRBV18 to TRBJ2-3, with D possibly being TRBD2 (5 bases). V shed 3 bases and J shed 1 base, with 14 bases lying between them. CDR3 length: 16 amino acids. CDR1 and CDR2 from the germline V gene are KGHSH and LQKENI. CDR3 loop: CASSPSSGGGTDTQYF. CDR3 in DNA: TGTGCCAGCTCACCCTCCAGCGGAGGTGGCACAGATACGCAGTATTTT. The full variable domain, completed using reference TRBV18 and TRBJ2-3, is NAGVMQNPRHLVRRRGQEARLRCSPMKGHSHVYWYRQLPEEGLKFMVYLQKENIIDESGMPKERFSAEFPKEGPSILRIQQVVRGDSAAYFCASSPSSGGGTDTQYFGPGTRLTVL.

The genes are TRBV14 and TRBJ2-1, with 7 nucleotides matching TRBD2. Germline CDR1 SGHDN, CDR2 FVKESK. This CDR3 is built from 13 residues. With 4 bases clipped from V and 12 bases from J, the junction kept 9 bases outside the gene matches. The CDR3 loop reads CASSPGLDRLQFF. The CDR3 DNA follows: TGTGCCAGCAGCCCCGGACTAGATCGGCTGCAGTTCTTC.

The V and J genes are TRBV21-1 and TRBJ2-3; TRBD2 reflects the table's D call only, with no check against the DNA. TRBV21-1 is described as a pseudogene. This CDR3 has 17 amino acids. DNA of the CDR3: TGTGCCAGCAGCAAAGCGGGGGACTCCAGGGCCACAGATACGCAGTATTTT. Residues: CASSKAGDSRATDTQYF.

This clone has a handful of counts. The chain combines TRBV6-5 with TRBJ2-6; maybe TRBD2 (5 bases). V lost 6 bases and J lost 0, with 9 bases in between. CDR1 and CDR2 from the germline V gene are MNHEY and SVGAGI. The CDR3 spans 15 residues. The CDR3 region has the DNA TGTGCCAGCAGGTCAGAGGGCTCTGGGGCCAACGTCCTGACTTTC. Encoded protein: CASRSEGSGANVLTF.

V usage is TRBV6-5 and J usage is TRBJ2-7; 7 bases align to TRBD1. The ends lost 6 bases at V and 2 bases at J; junction bases unmatched: 7. Germline CDR1 and CDR2: MNHEY and SVGAGI. The CDR3 extends over 14 amino acids. The CDR3 DNA is TGTGCCAGCAGGCTACGGGACAGCACCTACGAGCAGTACTTC. This codes for CASRLRDSTYEQYF.

The V and J genes are TRBV4-3 and TRBJ2-1; possible D gene TRBD1, 6 bases. V gave up 1 base and J gave up 10 bases, with 8 bases separating them. The CDR3 totals 12 residues. Germline loops: CDR1 LGHNA, CDR2 YSLEER. The CDR3 sequence: CASSQVQGEQFF. CDR3 nucleotide sequence: TGCGCCAGCAGCCAAGTCCAGGGGGAGCAGTTCTTC.

V and J are TRBV18 and TRBJ1-2, with 8 positions matching TRBD1. Germline trimming cut 6 bases from V and 8 bases from J; bases unmatched to any gene: 11. The CDR3 contains 14 residues. CDR1 is KGHSH and CDR2 is LQKENI in the germline V gene. The CDR3 protein is CASSQDRAERGYTF. DNA of the CDR3: TGTGCCAGCTCCCAGGACAGGGCGGAACGGGGCTACACCTTC.

The chain links TRBV28 to TRBJ1-2, with a weak D call TRBD1 (5 bases). The CDR3 consists of 12 residues. Per germline, CDR1 MDHEN and CDR2 SYDVKM. V shed 2 bases and J shed 9 bases, with 10 bases lying between them. CDR3 protein: CASSLGHKRYTF. The CDR3 nucleotides read TGTGCCAGCAGTTTAGGACACAAACGCTACACCTTC.

The V and J genes are TRBV5-6 and TRBJ2-7; TRBD2 matches at 10 bases. CDR1 is SGHDT and CDR2 is YYEEEE in the germline V gene. After removal of 1 base from V and 4 bases from J, the junction contained 2 bases not matched to a gene. This CDR3 comprises 14 residues. This CDR3 is CASSLKAGGYEQYF. CDR3 DNA: TGTGCCAGCAGCTTGAAAGCGGGAGGGTACGAGCAGTACTTC.

The CDR3: CASSEAPSRAKNIQYF. The CDR3 nucleotides read TGTGCCAGCAGTGAAGCTCCTTCCAGAGCCAAAAACATTCAGTACTTC. J is TRBJ2-4 and V is TRBV2; D is undetermined. Germline assignment: CDR1 SNHLY and CDR2 FYNNEI. V lost 0 bases, J lost 0 bases, and 9 bases lay in between. This CDR3 is built from 16 residues.

The V gene is TRBV15, the J gene TRBJ1-1; 8 positions agree with TRBD1. CDR3 length equals 15 residues. The germline CDR1 and CDR2 sequences are LNHNV and YYDKDF (reference sequence). The V and J ends lost 3 bases and 3 bases, in that order; junction bases with no gene match: 6. CDR3 bases: TGTGCCACCAGCAGGGGGGGACAGGTTTACACTGAAGCTTTCTTT. As protein: CATSRGGQVYTEAFF.

The chain couples TRBV28 to TRBJ1-1; 8 bases align to TRBD1. V was clipped by 7 bases and J by 5 bases; unmatched bases: 9. The germline CDR1 and CDR2 sequences are MDHEN and SYDVKM. The CDR3 sequence is 14 residues long. CDR3 region: CASTSGGAWTEAFF. In DNA form, the CDR3 reads TGTGCCAGCACCTCAGGGGGCGCTTGGACTGAAGCTTTCTTT.

This clone is a singleton in its sample. The gene calls are TRBV5-4 and TRBJ1-6; a possible D gene is TRBD1 (5 bases). CDR3 length equals 15 residues. Per the germline V gene, CDR1 is SGHNT and CDR2 is YYREEE (reference sequence). Deletions cut 4 bases from V and 7 bases from J, with 15 bases between. CDR3 loop: CASSGSRGNNSPLHF. The CDR3 bases are TGTGCCAGCAGCGGATCACGGGGGAACAATTCACCCCTCCACTTT. The entire variable domain, with the rest obtained from reference TRBV5-4 and TRBJ1-6, is as follows: ETGVTQSPTHLIKTRGQQVTLRCSSQSGHNTVSWYQQALGQGPQFIFQYYREEENGRGNFPPRFSGLQFPNYSSELNVNALELDDSALYLCASSGSRGNNSPLHFGNGTRLTVT.

The CDR3 nucleotides are TGTGCCAGCAGTGACCTCAGGGTAGTCTCGAACACTGAAGCTTTCTTT. Its translation is CASSDLRVVSNTEAFF. V usage is TRBV6-4 and J usage is TRBJ1-1; perhaps TRBD1 as D (5 bases). V lost 2 bases and J lost 1, with 14 bases in between. Germline values: CDR1 MRHNA, CDR2 SNTAGT. The CDR3 loop spans 16 amino acids.